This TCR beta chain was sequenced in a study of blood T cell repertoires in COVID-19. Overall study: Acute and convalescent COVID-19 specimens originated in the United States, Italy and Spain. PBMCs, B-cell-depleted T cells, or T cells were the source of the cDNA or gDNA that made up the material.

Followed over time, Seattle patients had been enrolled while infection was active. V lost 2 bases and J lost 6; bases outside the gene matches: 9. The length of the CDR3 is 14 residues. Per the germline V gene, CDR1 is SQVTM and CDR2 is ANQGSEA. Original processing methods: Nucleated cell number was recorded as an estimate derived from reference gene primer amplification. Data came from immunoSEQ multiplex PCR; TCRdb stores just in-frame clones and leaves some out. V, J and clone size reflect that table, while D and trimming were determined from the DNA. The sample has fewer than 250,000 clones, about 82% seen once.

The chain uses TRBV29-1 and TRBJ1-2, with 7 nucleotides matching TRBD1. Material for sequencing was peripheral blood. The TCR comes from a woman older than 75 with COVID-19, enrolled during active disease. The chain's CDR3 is CSVERTQGVDGYTF. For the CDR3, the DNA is TGCAGCGTTGAACGGACCCAGGGGGTCGATGGCTACACCTTC.